The next 5 T cell receptor beta chains were all read from a single sample in a study of blood T cell repertoires in COVID-19. The repertoire was sequenced with immunoSEQ multiplex PCR; TCRdb's copy has only in-frame clones and lacks some. The sample consists of 250,000 to 300,000 clones, around 88% of them appearing once. Source material: peripheral blood. The receptors shown here come from a man at least 80 years old with acute or convalescent COVID-19.

V is TRBV5-6 and J is TRBJ2-4, with D maybe TRBD2 (5 bases). There are 15 residues in the CDR3. Trimming removed 4 bases from V and 5 bases from J, with 16 bases in between. Looked up from germline, CDR1 is SGHDT and CDR2 is YYEEEE. The DNA of the CDR3 is TGTGCCAGCAGCCCTTCGGGGAAGGGAGAAAACATTCAGTACTTC. It codes for CASSPSGKGENIQYF.

The V gene is TRBV30, the J gene TRBJ1-1; a possible D gene is TRBD1 (5 bases). The germline gives CDR1 GTSNPN, CDR2 SVGIG (reference sequence). The ends were cut back, 4 bases at V and 6 bases at J, with 15 bases in the middle. The CDR3 loop spans 13 amino acids. Written as DNA, the CDR3 is TGTGCCTGGAAGTTGGAGGGGAGGTCTGAAGCTTTCTTT. Its translation: CAWKLEGRSEAFF.

This chain joins TRBV19 and TRBJ2-2; 9 bases fit TRBD2. Trimming cost V 4 bases and J 5 bases; bases outside gene matches: 8. The germline CDR1 and CDR2 sequences are LNHDA and SQIVND (reference sequence). This CDR3 is built from 16 residues. CDR3 DNA sequence: TGTGCCAGTAGTAGCTTAGCGGGAGTTGGGACCGGGGAGCTGTTTTTT. Residues: CASSSLAGVGTGELFF.

This sequence joins TRBV7-6 and TRBJ2-1, with TRBD2 identical over 8 bases. CDR3 length equals 16 residues. CDR1 SGHVS and CDR2 FNYEAQ come from the germline V gene. Trimming at V came to 3 bases and at J to 0 bases, leaving 4 bases not matched to a gene. CDR3 DNA sequence: TGTGCCAGCAGCTTCGGCGGGGGGAGCTCCTACAATGAGCAGTTCTTC. It encodes CASSFGGGSSYNEQFF.

V gene TRBV27 combines with J gene TRBJ2-2; maybe TRBD2 (5 bases). Trimming shortened V by 7 bases and J by 7 bases, and 13 bases separated the two germline ends. Germline V gene lookup returns CDR1 MNHEY and CDR2 SMNVEV (reference sequence). The CDR3 extends over 13 amino acids. CDR3 nucleotides: TGTGCCAGCAAAGCGGAGCAGTACGGGGAGCTGTTTTTT. Its protein product is CASKAEQYGELFF.